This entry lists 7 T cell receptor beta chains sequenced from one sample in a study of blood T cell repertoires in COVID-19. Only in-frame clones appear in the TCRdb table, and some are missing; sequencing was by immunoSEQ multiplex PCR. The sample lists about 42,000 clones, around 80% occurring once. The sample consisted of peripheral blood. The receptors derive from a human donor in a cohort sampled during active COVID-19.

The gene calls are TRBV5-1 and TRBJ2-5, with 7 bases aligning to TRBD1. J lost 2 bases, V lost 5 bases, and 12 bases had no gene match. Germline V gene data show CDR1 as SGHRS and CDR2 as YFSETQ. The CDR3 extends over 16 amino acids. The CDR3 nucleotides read TGCGCCAGCAGTTTAATTGGACAGGCACCTCAAGAGACCCAGTACTTC. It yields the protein CASSLIGQAPQETQYF. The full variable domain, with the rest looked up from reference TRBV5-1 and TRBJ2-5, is KAGVTQTPRYLIKTRGQQVTLSCSPISGHRSVSWYQQTPGQGLQFLFEYFSETQRNKGNFPGRFSGRQFSNSRSEMNVSTLELGDSALYLCASSLIGQAPQETQYFGPGTRLLVL.

CDR3 DNA: TGTGCCAGCAGCCCTCGGGGGGCACTTGAAGCTTTCTTT. Translated, it gives CASSPRGALEAFF. The chain couples TRBV9 to TRBJ1-1; D might be TRBD1 (6 bases). Trimming removed 4 bases at V and 7 bases at J, with 14 bases between. CDR3 length: 13 residues. Germline loops: CDR1 SGDLS, CDR2 YYNGEE.

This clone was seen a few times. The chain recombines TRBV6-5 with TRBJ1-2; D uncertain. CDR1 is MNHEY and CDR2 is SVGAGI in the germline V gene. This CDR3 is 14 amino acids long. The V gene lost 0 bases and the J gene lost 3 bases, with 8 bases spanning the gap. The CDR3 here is CASSYSPEDYGYTF. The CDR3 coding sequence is TGTGCCAGCAGTTACTCCCCAGAGGACTATGGCTACACCTTC.

CDR3 nucleotides: TGTGCCAGCAGCTCGGCGGACAGGGGCCTTTATGGCTACACCTTC. Its translation is CASSSADRGLYGYTF. The chain combines TRBV11-2 with TRBJ1-2, with 9 bases fitting TRBD1. The CDR3 totals 15 residues. Germline trimming cut 4 bases from V and 5 bases from J; bases unmatched to any gene: 8. Per germline, CDR1 SGHAT and CDR2 FQNNGV.

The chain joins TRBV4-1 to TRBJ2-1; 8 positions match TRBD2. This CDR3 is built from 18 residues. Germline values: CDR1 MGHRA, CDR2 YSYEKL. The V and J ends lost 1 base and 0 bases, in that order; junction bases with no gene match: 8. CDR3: CASSQVLVAGSSYNEQFF. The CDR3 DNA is TGCGCCAGCAGCCAAGTTTTGGTAGCGGGGAGCTCCTACAATGAGCAGTTCTTC.

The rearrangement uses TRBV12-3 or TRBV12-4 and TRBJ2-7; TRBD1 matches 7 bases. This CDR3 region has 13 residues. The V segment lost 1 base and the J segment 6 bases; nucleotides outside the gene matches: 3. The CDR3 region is CASSLETGSEQYV. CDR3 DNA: TGTGCCAGCAGTTTAGAGACAGGGAGCGAGCAGTACGTC.

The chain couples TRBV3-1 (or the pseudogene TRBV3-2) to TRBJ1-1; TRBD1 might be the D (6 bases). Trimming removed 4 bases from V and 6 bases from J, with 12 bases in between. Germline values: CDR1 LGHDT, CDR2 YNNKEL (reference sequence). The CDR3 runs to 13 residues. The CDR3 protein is CASSRRGGAEAFF. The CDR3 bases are TGTGCCAGCAGCCGGAGAGGGGGGGCTGAAGCTTTCTTT.